Each of the 8 T cell receptor beta chains below was sequenced from the same sample in a study of T cells in tuberculosis. Time point in this sample: new active TB diagnosis, blood taken before or within 7 days of starting treatment. Clones were sequenced by immunoSEQ multiplex PCR, and TCRdb holds only the in-frame ones, with some missing. The top ten clones hold more than 6% of a sample with roughly 35,000 clones, 90% to 95% of them seen once. The sequenced sample was PBMCs, obtained at tuberculosis diagnosis. Receptors originate from an adult with tuberculosis. Some clones in this sample may be carry-over from other donors' samples.

The rearrangement joins TRBV5-1 to TRBJ1-5; D is possibly TRBD1 (6 bases). Germline V lookup: CDR1 SGHRS, CDR2 YFSETQ. V shed 0 bases and J shed 2 bases, with 9 bases lying between them. This CDR3 spans 15 amino acids. The CDR3 DNA reads as TGCGCCAGCAGCTTGGCCTACAGGGGCAATCAGCCCCAGCATTTT. It yields the protein CASSLAYRGNQPQHF.

A single count supports this clone. V gene TRBV11-2 combines with J gene TRBJ2-7; 10 nucleotides align to TRBD2. With V trimmed by 0 bases and J by 5 bases, 4 bases remained unmatched. There are 15 residues in the CDR3. CDR1 is SGHAT, CDR2 FQNNGV, per germline. The CDR3 loop reads CASSLDAAGGDEQYF. The CDR3 DNA follows: TGTGCCAGCAGCTTAGATGCAGCGGGGGGGGACGAGCAGTACTTC.

The CDR3 reads CASSLAGTNNEQFF. The CDR3 coding sequence is TGTGCCAGCAGCTTGGCTGGGACTAACAATGAGCAGTTCTTC. The V and J genes are TRBV5-6 and TRBJ2-1; 7 nucleotides line up with TRBD2. CDR3 length: 14 amino acids. The V and J ends lost 0 bases and 5 bases, in that order; junction bases with no gene match: 2. From germline, CDR1 is SGHDT and CDR2 YYEEEE.

The rearrangement links TRBV7-2 to TRBJ1-1; D is unclear. Germline V gives CDR1 SGHTA, CDR2 FQGNSA. The CDR3 contains 11 residues. Trimming shortened V by 4 bases and J by 6 bases, and 6 bases separated the two germline ends. The CDR3 region is CASSSLSEAFF. The CDR3 DNA is TGTGCCAGCAGCTCACTTTCTGAAGCTTTCTTT.

This chain uses TRBV11-1 with TRBJ2-2, with 10 bases matching TRBD1. V lost 5 bases, J lost 5 bases, and 8 bases stayed unmatched. Germline V lookup: CDR1 SGHAT, CDR2 FQDESV (reference sequence). The CDR3 has 16 residues. The CDR3 protein is CASSLLVGQGTGELFF. CDR3 in DNA: TGTGCCAGCAGCCTTCTCGTGGGACAGGGGACCGGGGAGCTGTTTTTT. Full variable domain (missing parts from reference TRBV11-1 and TRBJ2-2): EAEVAQSPRYKITEKSQAVAFWCDPISGHATLYWYRQILGQGPELLVQFQDESVVDDSQLPKDRFSAERLKGVDSTLKIQPAELGDSAMYLCASSLLVGQGTGELFFGEGSRLTVL.

This rearrangement joins TRBV7-2 to TRBJ1-2; 8 nucleotides agree with TRBD1. Germline-derived CDR1 and CDR2 are SGHTA and FQGNSA. This CDR3 region has 14 residues. V lost 5 bases, J lost 2 bases, and 4 bases stayed unmatched. CDR3 loop: CASSRDRLNYGYTF. The CDR3 coding sequence is TGTGCCAGCAGCCGGGACAGGCTGAACTATGGCTACACCTTC.

This clone was detected once. The V gene is TRBV11-2, the J gene TRBJ1-1; D might be TRBD1 (5 bases). Germline CDR1 is SGHAT and CDR2 is FQNNGV. The CDR3 runs 13 residues. The V and J ends lost 6 bases and 5 bases respectively, with 13 bases between them. In DNA form, the CDR3 reads TGTGCCAGCAGGCTCAGTGGGGGGACTGAAGCTTTCTTT. Translation: CASRLSGGTEAFF.

The rearrangement joins TRBV6-5 to TRBJ2-7; D is perhaps TRBD1 (6 bases). Germline CDR1 is MNHEY and CDR2 is SVGAGI. Trimming removed 7 bases from V and 7 bases from J, with 20 bases in between. This CDR3 spans 14 amino acids. CDR3 sequence (DNA): TGTGCCAGCACGTCTGGGGGCCTCCTTACGGAGCAGTACTTC. It yields the protein CASTSGGLLTEQYF.